This T cell receptor beta chain was recorded in a study of shared clonotypes between healthy human individuals. Study conclusions and caveats: In general, naive subsets displayed greater estimated richness than memory subsets did. The authors expected sequencing depth to affect clonotype sharing among donors.

Points on this clone: As yet, its antigen is unknown.

V lost 1 base and J lost 5; bases outside the gene matches: 12. CDR3 length: 17 amino acids. Germline lookup yields CDR1 SGHAT and CDR2 FQNNGV. The test was conducted at deep level. Clones were sequenced by immunoSEQ multiplex PCR, and TCRdb holds only the in-frame ones, with some missing. The sample carries approximately 2.3 million clones, just over 90% recorded once. The sequenced material came from naive CD4+ T cells from PBMCs. The sample's subset: CD45RA+ positively selected. The receptor was isolated from a young man in good health. Some clones in this sample may be carry-over from other donors' samples. The chain joins TRBV11-2 to TRBJ2-5; 8 nucleotides line up with TRBD1. The CDR3 sequence is CASSLGLSRQGTETQYF. The CDR3 region has the DNA TGTGCCAGCAGCTTAGGTTTATCGCGACAGGGGACCGAGACCCAGTACTTC.